This is a list of T cell receptor beta chains from one sample in a study of blood T cell repertoires in COVID-19. Clones were read by immunoSEQ multiplex PCR, and TCRdb kept only the in-frame ones, dropping some. The table lists around 310,000 clones, nearly 90% of them singletons. Specimen: PBMCs or T cells enriched from blood (not recorded which). The receptors were sampled from a woman aged 25 to 45 who had recovered from COVID-19. Both conserved end residues are part of each CDR3. The D gene is left open where the match is weak. Size tells how often a clone was seen (once, few, many) or the class of an expanded clone, and some rows leave it out.

d_gene,j_gene,v_gene,abundance,CDR3nt,CDR3aa
.,TRBJ2-2,TRBV5-1,.,TGCGCCAGCAGCCACCCACCGGACAGACGATGGGAGCGCGCCGGGGAGCTGTTTTTT,CASSHPPDRRWERAGELFF
TRBD1,TRBJ2-5,TRBV18,.,TGTGCCAGCTCACCTATGGACAGGGGGGAGACCCAGTACTTC,CASSPMDRGETQYF
.,TRBJ2-7,TRBV21-1,.,TGTGCCAGCAGCTTTAAAACAGATTCCTACGAGCAGTACTTC,CASSFKTDSYEQYF
.,TRBJ1-4,TRBV10-3,.,TGTGCCATCAGGGACCCGATCGGGGGCGGGGGAAAACTGTTTTTT,CAIRDPIGGGGKLFF
.,TRBJ1-1,TRBV12-3/TRBV12-4,.,TGTGCCAGCCGTTCTTCCACTGAAGCTTTCTTT,CASRSSTEAFF
TRBD1,TRBJ2-1,TRBV7-3,.,TGTGCCAGCAGCTTAAGTAAGGGACAGGGGGCTTTTAGTGAGCAGTTCTTC,CASSLSKGQGAFSEQFF
TRBD1,TRBJ1-2,TRBV5-1,.,TGCGCCAGCAACCCCGGAGGGGACAGAGCTTACTATGGCTACACCTTC,CASNPGGDRAYYGYTF
.,TRBJ1-2,TRBV9,.,TGTGCCAGCAGCGAGGCCGTTGGAGGGTCGGATGATGGCTACACCTTC,CASSEAVGGSDDGYTF
.,TRBJ2-7,TRBV7-9,few,TGTGCCAGCAGCCCGCAGCGACTCTACGAGCAGTACTTC,CASSPQRLYEQYF
.,TRBJ1-2,TRBV5-5,.,TGTGCCAGCAGCTTTTTGTGGGGAGTCGGCTATGGCTACACCTTC,CASSFLWGVGYGYTF
.,TRBJ1-1,TRBV28,.,TGTGCCAGCAGCTGGGGGAGGGTAGACACTGAAGCTTTCTTT,CASSWGRVDTEAFF
TRBD2,TRBJ2-1,TRBV7-9,.,TGTGCCAGCCGGGGACTAGCGGGAAGGAATGAGCAGTTCTTC,CASRGLAGRNEQFF
.,TRBJ1-5,TRBV27,once,TGTGCCAGCAGAACCTACCGGCAGGGTATCGAGCAGCCCCAGCATTTT,CASRTYRQGIEQPQHF
TRBD1,TRBJ2-2,TRBV11-2,.,TGTGCCAGCAGCTTAGGAATGGGACCGGACAGGGGGTACACCGGGGAGCTGTTTTTT,CASSLGMGPDRGYTGELFF
TRBD1,TRBJ2-2,TRBV6-6,.,TGTGCCAGCAGTCCCGGGCCGGGACAGGGGGCGAACACCGGGGAGCTGTTTTTT,CASSPGPGQGANTGELFF
.,TRBJ1-4,TRBV28,.,TGTGCCAGCAGTTCCCCGACAGGAGAAAAACTGTTTTTT,CASSSPTGEKLFF
.,TRBJ2-6,TRBV24-1,.,TGTGCCACCAGTGCGGGTAGTTCTGGGGCCAACGTCCTGACTTTC,CATSAGSSGANVLTF
TRBD1,TRBJ1-4,TRBV5-1,.,TGCGCCAGCAGCTTGAATGGCGTCGGGACAGGGGCCACTAATGAAAAACTGTTTTTT,CASSLNGVGTGATNEKLFF
TRBD1,TRBJ1-2,TRBV6-5,.,TGTGCCAGCAGTTACCTGGGACAGGGTTATGGCTACACCTTC,CASSYLGQGYGYTF
.,TRBJ2-1,TRBV20-1,.,TGCAGTGCTAGCCAAAACAATGAGCAGTTCTTC,CSASQNNEQFF
.,TRBJ1-1,TRBV12-3/TRBV12-4,.,TGTGCCAGCACCTACCCAGGGGACACTGAAGCTTTCTTT,CASTYPGDTEAFF
TRBD2,TRBJ2-3,TRBV4-3,.,TGCGCCAGCAGCCAAGTTTTGGCCGGGAGGGCCGGAGATACGCAGTATTTT,CASSQVLAGRAGDTQYF
.,TRBJ1-1,TRBV6-2/TRBV6-3,few,TGTGCCAGCAGTTATCAGACTATGAACACTGAAGCTTTCTTT,CASSYQTMNTEAFF
TRBD1,TRBJ2-2,TRBV24-1,.,TGTGCCACCAGTGATTTGGAACAGGGGGCTGGCACCGGGGAGCTGTTTTTT,CATSDLEQGAGTGELFF
.,TRBJ1-5,TRBV9,.,TGTGCCAGCAGCGTAGGGCATAGCAATCAGCCCCAGCATTTT,CASSVGHSNQPQHF
TRBD1,TRBJ2-4,TRBV5-1,.,TGCGCCAGCAGCACCGGGACAGGGGAGGGTGGATTGGCCAAAAACATTCAGTACTTC,CASSTGTGEGGLAKNIQYF
TRBD1,TRBJ1-5,TRBV27,.,TGTGCCAGCAGTTTCGACAGGGCTAATCAGCCCCAGCATTTT,CASSFDRANQPQHF
.,TRBJ2-7,TRBV2,few,TGTGCCAGCGAGTTCGGAGGGGCCGAGCAGTACTTC,CASEFGGAEQYF
.,TRBJ1-6,TRBV4-1,.,TGCGCCAGCAGCCAAGTCGGTCCTCAACTCTCACCCCTCCACTTT,CASSQVGPQLSPLHF
TRBD1,TRBJ1-5,TRBV15,.,TGTGCCACCAGCAGGATAGACAGGGAGAATCAGCCCCAGCATTTT,CATSRIDRENQPQHF